The next 13 T cell receptor beta chains were all read from a single sample in a study of memory CD4+ T cells and cytomegalovirus serostatus. The sort gate was single viable CD3+CD4+CD8-CD45RO+ cells for memory CD4+ T cells. Repertoires were generated with immunoSEQ multiplex PCR, while TCRdb's copy carries only in-frame clones and drops some. The data hold some 44,000 clones, with 76% observed a single time. The sequenced sample consisted of memory CD4+ T cells from blood. These receptors originate from an adult in good health and CMV-seronegative.

The chain links TRBV25-1 to TRBJ1-1; 10 bases match TRBD1. J was trimmed by 0 bases and V by 6 bases; bases with no gene match: 1. The CDR3 has 14 residues. Germline CDR1 MGHDK, CDR2 SYGVNS. The CDR3 sequence: CASRGQGMNTEAFF. The DNA of the CDR3 is TGTGCCAGCAGGGGACAGGGGATGAACACTGAAGCTTTCTTT.

The chain is built from TRBV19 and TRBJ2-1; D unclear. The V and J ends lost 3 bases and 11 bases respectively, with 11 bases between them. The germline gives CDR1 LNHDA, CDR2 SQIVND (reference sequence). The CDR3 loop spans 12 amino acids. CDR3 DNA sequence: TGTGCCAGTAGTATTGCAGCTGGTAAGCAGTTCTTC. It translates to CASSIAAGKQFF.

This clone is labeled medium-sized (0.01 to 0.1%). DNA of the CDR3: TGTGCCTGGACCTCCGGGACAGGGGGGGGCTACACCTTC. This translates into CAWTSGTGGGYTF. The chain links TRBV30 to TRBJ1-2; TRBD1 agrees at 11 bases. CDR3 length equals 13 residues. V lost 4 bases and J lost 8; bases outside the gene matches: 6. CDR1 is GTSNPN, CDR2 SVGIG, per germline (reference sequence).

J is TRBJ1-2 and V is TRBV7-8; D perhaps matches TRBD1 (5 bases). The length of the CDR3 is 13 residues. Germline CDR1 reads SGHVS; CDR2 reads FQNEAQ. V lost 5 bases and J lost 4, with 11 bases in between. The CDR3 protein is CASSTRDLYGYTF. In nucleotides, the CDR3 is TGTGCCAGCAGCACGCGGGACCTCTATGGCTACACCTTC.

The genes are TRBV7-9 and TRBJ2-6, with D possibly matching TRBD1 (5 bases). Germline-derived CDR1 and CDR2 are SEHNR and FQNEAQ (reference sequence). V was shortened by 4 bases and J by 3 bases, with 10 bases between the two germline ends. CDR3 size: 15 residues. The CDR3 sequence is CASSSRVFGANVLTF. CDR3 nucleotides: TGTGCCAGCAGCTCCAGGGTCTTTGGGGCCAACGTCCTGACTTTC.

The chain is built from TRBV29-1 and TRBJ1-1; D possibly corresponds to TRBD1 (5 bases). This CDR3 spans 13 amino acids. Per germline, CDR1 SQVTM and CDR2 ANQGSEA. Between the trimmed V and J ends, which lost 5 bases and 1 base, there was a span of 11 bases. The CDR3 DNA sequence: TGCAGCGTTCTCAGGGTTTGGAACACTGAAGCTTTCTTT. Protein sequence: CSVLRVWNTEAFF.

The chain recombines TRBV5-1 with TRBJ2-7; 12 bases fit TRBD1. Germline V gene sequence: CDR1 SGHRS, CDR2 YFSETQ. The CDR3 runs 15 residues. V lost 4 bases and J lost 6; bases outside the gene matches: 8. CDR3 sequence reads: CASSQIPGQGAEQYF. CDR3 sequence (DNA): TGCGCCAGCAGCCAAATACCGGGACAGGGGGCCGAGCAGTACTTC.

This sequence joins TRBV14 and TRBJ2-2, with 8 positions matching TRBD1. V gave up 0 bases and J gave up 7 bases; unmatched junction bases: 1. The CDR3 is made up of 14 amino acids. CDR1 is SGHDN and CDR2 is FVKESK in the germline V gene. The CDR3 bases are TGTGCCAGCAGCCAAGACAGGGGGCGCGGGGAGCTGTTTTTT. Translation gives CASSQDRGRGELFF.

V and J are TRBV9 and TRBJ1-4, with no clear D. CDR1 is SGDLS and CDR2 is YYNGEE in the germline V gene. The V end lost 0 bases, the J end lost 7 bases, and 10 bases lay between the germline ends. This CDR3 has 14 amino acids. The CDR3 spells CASSVEGAAEKLFF. CDR3 coding DNA: TGTGCCAGCAGCGTAGAAGGCGCGGCTGAAAAACTGTTTTTT.

V usage is TRBV7-9 and J usage is TRBJ2-7; the D gene could be TRBD1 or TRBD2 (5 bases each). Germline CDR1 and CDR2: SEHNR and FQNEAQ (reference sequence). Deletions cut 5 bases from V and 0 bases from J, with 11 bases between. There are 14 residues in the CDR3. CDR3 loop: CASSLSGASYEQYF. DNA for the CDR3: TGTGCCAGCAGCCTATCCGGGGCCTCCTACGAGCAGTACTTC.

This clone was counted between two and nine times. Here the CDR3 DNA reads TGCGCCAGCAAGGGAGGGGGCATCTACGAGCAGTACTTC. This encodes CASKGGGIYEQYF. V and J are TRBV10-2 and TRBJ2-7; tentatively, D is TRBD1 or TRBD2 (7 bases each). Germline CDR1 reads WSHSY; CDR2 reads SAAADI. The CDR3 sequence is 13 residues long. V was pared by 7 bases and J by 3 bases, with 13 bases between.

The chain joins TRBV5-6 to TRBJ1-2, with TRBD1 matching 8 bases. The V and J ends lost 4 bases and 3 bases, in that order; junction bases with no gene match: 2. Germline CDR1 SGHDT, CDR2 YYEEEE. The CDR3 length is 13 residues. Here the CDR3 reads CASSATGDYGYTF. The CDR3 bases are TGTGCCAGCAGCGCGACAGGGGACTATGGCTACACCTTC.

This clone showed up just once. V and J are TRBV6-1 and TRBJ1-4, with D possibly TRBD1 on 5 matching bases. Germline loops: CDR1 MNHNS, CDR2 SASEGT. The CDR3 spans 17 residues. V was clipped by 1 base and J by 7 bases, with 19 bases between them. This CDR3 is CASSEGILTARGEKLFF. For the CDR3, the DNA is TGTGCCAGCAGTGAAGGGATACTGACAGCGAGGGGTGAAAAACTGTTTTTT.